This TCR beta chain was profiled in a study of OX40 agonist ivuxolimab in advanced cancers. Profiled with immunoSEQ multiplex PCR; TCRdb holds only in-frame clones, not every one. The data contain 100,000 to 120,000 clones, around 93% of them seen just once; the ten biggest clones take up over 0.6%. Trimming removed 6 bases at V and 6 bases at J, with 17 bases between. Germline V gives CDR1 LNHDA, CDR2 SQIVND (reference sequence). The CDR3 is made up of 14 amino acids. The TCR sequence derives from an adult with an advanced solid tumor such as melanoma, head and neck, liver or kidney cancer. This sample comprised CD4+ or CD8+ T cells sorted from blood, obtained in a trial of the OX40 agonist ivuxolimab. This rearrangement joins TRBV19 to TRBJ1-2; D remains ambiguous. CDR3 region: CASRPVEGMNGYTF. CDR3 in DNA: TGTGCCAGTAGGCCCGTAGAGGGAATGAATGGCTACACCTTC.